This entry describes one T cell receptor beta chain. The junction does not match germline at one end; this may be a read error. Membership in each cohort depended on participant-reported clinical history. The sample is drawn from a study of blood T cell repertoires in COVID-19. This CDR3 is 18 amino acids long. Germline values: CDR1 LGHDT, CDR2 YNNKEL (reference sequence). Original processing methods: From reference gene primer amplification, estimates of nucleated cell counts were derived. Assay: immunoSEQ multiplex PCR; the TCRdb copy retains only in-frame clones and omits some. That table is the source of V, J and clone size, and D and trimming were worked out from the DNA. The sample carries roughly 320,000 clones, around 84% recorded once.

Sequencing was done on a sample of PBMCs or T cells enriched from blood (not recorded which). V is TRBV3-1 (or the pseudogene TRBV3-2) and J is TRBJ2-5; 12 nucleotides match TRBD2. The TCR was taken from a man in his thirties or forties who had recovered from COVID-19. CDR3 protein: CASSQDALAGGIQKTQYF. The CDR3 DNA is TGTGCCAGCAGCCAAGACGCCCTAGCGGGAGGGATCCAAAAGACCCAGTACTTC.